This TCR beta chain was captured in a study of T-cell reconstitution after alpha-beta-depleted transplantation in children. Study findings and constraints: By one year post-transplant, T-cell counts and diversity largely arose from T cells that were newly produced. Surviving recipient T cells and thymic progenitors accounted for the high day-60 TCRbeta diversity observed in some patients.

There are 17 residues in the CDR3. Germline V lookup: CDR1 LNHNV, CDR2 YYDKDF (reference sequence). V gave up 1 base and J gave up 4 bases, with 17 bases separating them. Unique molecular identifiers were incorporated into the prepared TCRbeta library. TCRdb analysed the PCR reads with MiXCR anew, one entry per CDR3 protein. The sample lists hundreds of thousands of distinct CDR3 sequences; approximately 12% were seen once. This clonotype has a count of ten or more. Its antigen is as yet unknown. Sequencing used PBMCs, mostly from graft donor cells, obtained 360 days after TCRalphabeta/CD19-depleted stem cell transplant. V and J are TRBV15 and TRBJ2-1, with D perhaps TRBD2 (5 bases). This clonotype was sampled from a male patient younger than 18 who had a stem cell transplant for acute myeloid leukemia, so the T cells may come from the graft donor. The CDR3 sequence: CATSRGRLLAPYNEQFF. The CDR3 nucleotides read TGTGCCACCAGCAGAGGCCGTCTTCTAGCCCCATACAATGAGCAGTTCTTC.